This T cell receptor (beta chain) was sequenced for a study of blood T cell repertoires in COVID-19. Study information: T cells, B-cell-depleted T cells, or PBMCs provided the cDNA or gDNA that served as material.

The J segment lost 0 bases and the V segment lost 6 bases, leaving 4 bases of the junction unmatched. The germline V gene has CDR1 ENHRY and CDR2 SYGVKD. This CDR3 comprises 16 residues. Which cohort a participant joined came from the clinical history participants gave. The recovered donors of Cohort 3 showed two negative PCRs, clearance, or symptom resolution. This table comes from immunoSEQ multiplex PCR, and its TCRdb copy is limited to in-frame clones, with some not included. The sample gives over 200,000 clones, 85% of which show up once; roughly 20% is in the top ten. The sequence came from a man between 35 and 55 years old who had recovered from COVID-19. Sequenced input: PBMCs or T cells enriched from blood (not recorded which). The genes are TRBV10-3 and TRBJ2-3, with TRBD2 matching over 12 bases. CDR3 sequence (DNA): TGTGCCATCAGCACCGGGACTAGCGGGAGCACAGATACGCAGTATTTT. Its translation: CAISTGTSGSTDTQYF.